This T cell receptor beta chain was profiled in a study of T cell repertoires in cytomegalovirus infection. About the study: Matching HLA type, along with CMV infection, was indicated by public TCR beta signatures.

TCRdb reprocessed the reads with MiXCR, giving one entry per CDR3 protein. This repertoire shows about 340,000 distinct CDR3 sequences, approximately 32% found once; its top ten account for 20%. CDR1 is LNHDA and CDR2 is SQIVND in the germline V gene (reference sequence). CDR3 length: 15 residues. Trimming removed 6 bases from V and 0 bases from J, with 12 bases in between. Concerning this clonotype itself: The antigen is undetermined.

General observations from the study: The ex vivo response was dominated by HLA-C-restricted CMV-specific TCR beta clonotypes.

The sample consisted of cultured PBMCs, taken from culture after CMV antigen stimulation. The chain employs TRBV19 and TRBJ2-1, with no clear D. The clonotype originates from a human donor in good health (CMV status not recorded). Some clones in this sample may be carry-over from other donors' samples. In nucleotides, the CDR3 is TGTGCCAGTAGCCCCGGCGTGAGCTCCTACAATGAGCAGTTCTTC. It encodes CASSPGVSSYNEQFF.